This section outlines one T cell receptor beta chain sequence together with its context. The antigen is unknown. V lost 4 bases to trimming and J lost 1 base; unmatched junction nucleotides: 8. The CDR3 length is 17 residues. Germline CDR1 SGHDT, CDR2 YYEEEE. Amplification of TCR beta CDR3 regions used RNA transcripts. Second-round multiplex PCR came after first-round RT-PCR with HTBI primers. TCRdb reanalysed the multiplex PCR reads using MiXCR and keeps one entry per CDR3 protein. The table records approximately 1.2 million distinct CDR3 sequences, roughly 35% of them present only once. This sample was included in a study of Graves' ophthalmopathy and Graves' hyperthyroidism. Study-wide results and limits: Between ophthalmopathy and stable hyperthyroidism, a 13-signature model drew a separation with about 85% sensitivity and about 81% specificity. As the model predicted ophthalmopathy progression, it achieved a sensitivity of 70.59% and a specificity of about 72%.

The sample consisted of peripheral blood or thyroid tissue (not recorded which). The chain uses TRBV5-6 and TRBJ2-6, with 7 bases matching TRBD1. The sequence was collected from an adult man with Graves' hyperthyroidism. This CDR3 reads CASSPWTGWSGANVLTF. CDR3 DNA sequence: TGTGCCAGCAGCCCGTGGACAGGTTGGTCTGGGGCCAACGTCCTGACTTTC.